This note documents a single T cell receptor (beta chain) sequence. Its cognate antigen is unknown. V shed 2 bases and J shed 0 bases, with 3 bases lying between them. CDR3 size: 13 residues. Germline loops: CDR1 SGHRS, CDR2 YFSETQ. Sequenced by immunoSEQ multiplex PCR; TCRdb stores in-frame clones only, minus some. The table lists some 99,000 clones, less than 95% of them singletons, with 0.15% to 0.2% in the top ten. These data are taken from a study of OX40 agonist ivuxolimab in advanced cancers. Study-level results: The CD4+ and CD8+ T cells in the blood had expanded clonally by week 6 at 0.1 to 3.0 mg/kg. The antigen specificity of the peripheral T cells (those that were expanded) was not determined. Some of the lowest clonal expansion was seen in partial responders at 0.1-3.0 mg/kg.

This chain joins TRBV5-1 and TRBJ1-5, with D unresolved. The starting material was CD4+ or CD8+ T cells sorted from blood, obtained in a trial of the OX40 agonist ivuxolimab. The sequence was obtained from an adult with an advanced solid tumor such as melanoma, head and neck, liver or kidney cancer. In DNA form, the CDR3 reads TGCGCCAGCAGCTTAAGTAGCAATCAGCCCCAGCATTTT. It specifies CASSLSSNQPQHF.